These T cell receptor beta chains were read from a single sample in a study of blood T cells in healthy people across ages. TCRdb reprocessed the 5' RACE reads via MiXCR and lists one record per CDR3 protein. The sample shows approximately 800,000 distinct CDR3 sequences, 30% to 45% of them seen only once. Sequencing was performed on blood. All receptors come from a man aged 18 to 35 in good health. Each CDR3 is given with its conserved first and last residue. The D gene is left open where the match is weak. Not all rows give a size; the values are once, few, many and, for expanded clones, a class.

clone_size: .
v_call: TRBV4-3
j_call: TRBJ2-2
d_call: TRBD1
cdr3_aa: CASSQDPTGVNTGELFF
cdr3_nt: TGCGCCAGCAGCCAAGATCCGACAGGGGTGAACACCGGGGAGCTGTTTTTT

clone_size: .
v_call: TRBV2
j_call: TRBJ2-2
d_call: TRBD1
cdr3_aa: CANSGQGATGELFF
cdr3_nt: TGTGCCAACAGTGGGCAGGGGGCCACCGGGGAGCTGTTTTTT

clone_size: few
v_call: TRBV5-1
j_call: TRBJ2-7
d_call: TRBD1
cdr3_aa: CASSLARQGARNEQYF
cdr3_nt: TGCGCCAGCAGCTTGGCCCGACAGGGGGCGCGGAATGAGCAGTACTTC

clone_size: few
v_call: TRBV20-1
j_call: TRBJ1-2
d_call: .
cdr3_aa: CSARDPGYRDPYGYTF
cdr3_nt: TGCAGTGCTAGAGACCCCGGGTACAGAGATCCCTATGGCTACACCTTC

clone_size: few
v_call: TRBV3-1
j_call: TRBJ2-1
d_call: .
cdr3_aa: CASSSGLGRQFF
cdr3_nt: TGTGCCAGCAGCTCCGGACTCGGTCGGCAGTTCTTC

clone_size: .
v_call: TRBV18
j_call: TRBJ2-3
d_call: TRBD2
cdr3_aa: CASSARLTSGGNDTQYF
cdr3_nt: TGTGCCAGCTCCGCGCGCCTGACTAGCGGGGGGAACGATACGCAGTATTTT

clone_size: few
v_call: TRBV30
j_call: TRBJ1-1
d_call: .
cdr3_aa: CAWSPDQKAFF
cdr3_nt: TGTGCCTGGTCTCCGGACCAAAAAGCTTTCTTT

clone_size: .
v_call: TRBV12-3/TRBV12-4
j_call: TRBJ2-7
d_call: TRBD2
cdr3_aa: CASSQTRLAGGRHEQYF
cdr3_nt: TGTGCCAGCAGCCAAACAAGACTAGCGGGGGGTCGGCACGAGCAGTACTTC

clone_size: .
v_call: TRBV3-1
j_call: TRBJ2-3
d_call: .
cdr3_aa: CASSGGTRDGSTDTQYF
cdr3_nt: TGTGCCAGCAGCGGAGGTACCCGGGACGGTAGCACAGATACGCAGTATTTT

clone_size: .
v_call: TRBV4-3
j_call: TRBJ1-1
d_call: .
cdr3_aa: CASSQRDGSGGTEAFF
cdr3_nt: TGCGCCAGCAGCCAACGGGACGGTTCGGGGGGCACTGAAGCTTTCTTT

clone_size: few
v_call: TRBV4-1
j_call: TRBJ1-5
d_call: .
cdr3_aa: CASSHGGGIDQPQHF
cdr3_nt: TGCGCCAGCAGCCACGGCGGAGGAATCGATCAGCCCCAGCATTTT

clone_size: .
v_call: TRBV7-2
j_call: TRBJ1-4
d_call: .
cdr3_aa: CASSLLQGEGEKLFF
cdr3_nt: TGTGCCAGCAGCTTACTGCAGGGCGAGGGTGAAAAACTGTTTTTT

clone_size: .
v_call: TRBV4-1
j_call: TRBJ2-3
d_call: .
cdr3_aa: CTSSQVGEAQYF
cdr3_nt: TGCACCAGCAGCCAAGTAGGGGAGGCGCAGTATTTT

clone_size: once
v_call: TRBV30
j_call: TRBJ2-3
d_call: TRBD2
cdr3_aa: CAWRTRDWGGSTDTQYF
cdr3_nt: TGTGCCTGGAGAACCCGGGACTGGGGGGGGAGCACAGATACGCAGTATTTT

clone_size: .
v_call: TRBV5-1
j_call: TRBJ2-7
d_call: .
cdr3_aa: CASSFSGLSYEQYF
cdr3_nt: TGCGCCAGCAGCTTCTCCGGACTTTCCTACGAGCAGTACTTC

clone_size: few
v_call: TRBV1
j_call: TRBJ2-3
d_call: .
cdr3_aa: CTSSQAGRGCTDTQYF
cdr3_nt: TGCACCAGCAGCCAAGCTGGGCGGGGGTGCACAGATACGCAGTATTTT

clone_size: .
v_call: TRBV15
j_call: TRBJ2-1
d_call: TRBD2
cdr3_aa: CANSRDQLGTSDNNEQFF
cdr3_nt: TGTGCCAACAGCAGAGATCAGTTGGGGACTAGCGATAACAATGAGCAGTTCTTC

clone_size: .
v_call: TRBV7-3
j_call: TRBJ2-3
d_call: TRBD2
cdr3_aa: CASSSATSGRINTQYF
cdr3_nt: TGTGCCAGCAGCTCCGCGACTAGCGGAAGGATTAATACGCAGTATTTT

clone_size: .
v_call: TRBV7-9
j_call: TRBJ2-7
d_call: TRBD1
cdr3_aa: CASSMTGTGSEQYF
cdr3_nt: TGTGCCAGCAGCATGACCGGGACAGGGAGCGAGCAGTACTTC

clone_size: .
v_call: TRBV7-2
j_call: TRBJ2-1
d_call: .
cdr3_aa: CASSLAFSGGLLRDEQVF
cdr3_nt: TGTGCCAGCAGCTTAGCTTTCTCGGGGGGCCTCTTGAGGGATGAGCAGGTCTTC

clone_size: few
v_call: TRBV12-3/TRBV12-4
j_call: TRBJ2-5
d_call: .
cdr3_aa: CASSPVGIRKGQETQYF
cdr3_nt: TGTGCCAGCAGCCCCGTTGGGATAAGGAAGGGGCAAGAGACCCAGTACTTC

clone_size: many
v_call: TRBV20-1
j_call: TRBJ1-2
d_call: .
cdr3_aa: CSAPSRDTF
cdr3_nt: TGCAGTGCTCCATCACGGGACACCTTC

clone_size: few
v_call: TRBV7-2
j_call: TRBJ2-5
d_call: .
cdr3_aa: CASKYRSTETQYF
cdr3_nt: TGTGCCAGTAAATACAGAAGCACGGAGACCCAGTACTTC

clone_size: .
v_call: TRBV4-3
j_call: TRBJ2-5
d_call: .
cdr3_aa: CASSQVLRVPSRQYF
cdr3_nt: TGCGCCAGCAGCCAAGTTCTAAGGGTCCCGTCGAGGCAGTACTTC

clone_size: .
v_call: TRBV20-1
j_call: TRBJ2-7
d_call: TRBD1
cdr3_aa: CSARAQGASSYNEQYF
cdr3_nt: TGCAGTGCTAGGGCTCAGGGGGCTTCATCCTACAATGAGCAGTACTTC

clone_size: .
v_call: TRBV20-1
j_call: TRBJ2-1
d_call: TRBD2
cdr3_aa: CSAPRLAGGMDEQFF
cdr3_nt: TGCAGTGCTCCCCGACTAGCGGGGGGGATGGATGAGCAGTTCTTC

clone_size: .
v_call: TRBV6-6
j_call: TRBJ2-2
d_call: .
cdr3_aa: CASRDGRINTGELFF
cdr3_nt: TGTGCCAGCAGGGACGGTCGTATTAACACCGGGGAGCTGTTTTTT

clone_size: few
v_call: TRBV5-6
j_call: TRBJ2-1
d_call: TRBD1
cdr3_aa: CASSQPDRGRNEQFF
cdr3_nt: TGTGCCAGCAGCCAACCGGACAGGGGGCGCAATGAGCAGTTCTTC

clone_size: few
v_call: TRBV20-1
j_call: TRBJ2-7
d_call: .
cdr3_aa: CSARRWERSYNEQYF
cdr3_nt: TGCAGTGCTAGAAGGTGGGAAAGATCCTACAATGAGCAGTACTTC

clone_size: many
v_call: TRBV20-1
j_call: TRBJ2-3
d_call: .
cdr3_aa: CSALPRQITDTQYF
cdr3_nt: TGCAGTGCCCTACCAAGGCAGATCACAGATACGCAGTATTTT

clone_size: .
v_call: TRBV29-1
j_call: TRBJ1-1
d_call: TRBD1
cdr3_aa: CSGRQGMNTEAFF
cdr3_nt: TGCAGCGGTCGACAGGGGATGAACACTGAAGCTTTCTTT

clone_size: .
v_call: TRBV20-1
j_call: TRBJ2-7
d_call: TRBD1
cdr3_aa: CSARMGTASYEQYF
cdr3_nt: TGCAGTGCTAGGATGGGGACAGCCTCCTACGAGCAGTACTTC

clone_size: .
v_call: TRBV20-1
j_call: TRBJ2-5
d_call: TRBD2
cdr3_aa: CSARPLAGDWGNEQYF
cdr3_nt: TGCAGTGCTAGACCACTAGCGGGGGATTGGGGCAATGAGCAGTACTTC

clone_size: few
v_call: TRBV7-6
j_call: TRBJ1-4
d_call: .
cdr3_aa: CASSDSPDRGEKLFF
cdr3_nt: TGTGCCAGCAGCGACAGCCCCGATCGGGGAGAAAAACTGTTTTTT

clone_size: .
v_call: TRBV7-2
j_call: TRBJ2-4
d_call: TRBD1
cdr3_aa: CASSPDTGGLTKNIQYF
cdr3_nt: TGTGCCAGCAGCCCCGATACAGGGGGCCTGACCAAAAACATTCAGTACTTC

clone_size: .
v_call: TRBV29-1
j_call: TRBJ1-2
d_call: .
cdr3_aa: CSVAPGTGTYGYTF
cdr3_nt: TGCAGCGTTGCACCAGGAACAGGGACCTATGGCTACACCTTC

clone_size: few
v_call: TRBV7-9
j_call: TRBJ1-6
d_call: TRBD1
cdr3_aa: CASSLSLDRSSYNSPLHF
cdr3_nt: TGTGCCAGCAGCCTATCCCTGGACAGGAGCTCCTATAATTCACCCCTCCACTTT